The subject of this entry is one TCR beta chain. Its antigen is not known. Blood specimens came from baseline, cycle 4 day 1, and cycle 7 day 1. This entry is derived from a study of OX40 agonist ivuxolimab in advanced cancers. Study-level background: Melanoma, hepatocellular carcinoma, head and neck or renal cell cancer occurred in dose-escalation patients.

Findings and caveats of the study: CD4+ and CD8+ T cells in blood underwent clonal expansion by week 6 at 0.1 to 3.0 mg/kg.

The table came from immunoSEQ multiplex PCR; TCRdb's copy has only in-frame clones and leaves some out. The sample carries 73,000 or so clones, 86% recorded once. The TCR originated in an adult with an advanced solid tumor such as melanoma, head and neck, liver or kidney cancer. The sequences come from CD4+ or CD8+ T cells sorted from blood, collected in a trial of the OX40 agonist ivuxolimab.

The CDR3 nucleotides are TGCGCCAGCAGCTTGGCGGGGGAGGGGAACACTGAAGCTTTCTTT. Residues: CASSLAGEGNTEAFF. This sequence joins TRBV5-1 and TRBJ1-1, with TRBD1 as a possible D gene (5 bases). This CDR3 spans 15 amino acids. Germline V lookup: CDR1 SGHRS, CDR2 YFSETQ. V gave up 0 bases and J gave up 1 base, with 10 bases separating them.